The TCR beta chain described here comes from a study of blood T cell repertoires in COVID-19. Study overall: From the United States, Italy and Spain came samples of acute and convalescent COVID-19. Sample material is recorded as cDNA or gDNA derived from T cells, B-cell-depleted T cells, or PBMCs.

Original analysis: Amplification of reference gene primers was used by the study to estimate nucleated cell counts. The table came from immunoSEQ multiplex PCR; TCRdb's copy has only in-frame clones and leaves some out. V and J calls and clone size are given by that table; D and trimming were obtained from the DNA. The data hold about 82,000 clones, with 74% observed a single time. The germline gives CDR1 SEHNR, CDR2 FQNEAQ (reference sequence). The V segment lost 5 bases and the J segment 10 bases; nucleotides outside the gene matches: 5. CDR3 length equals 12 residues. The sequence was collected from a human donor with acute or convalescent COVID-19. The donor label of this sample is uncertain. Specimen: peripheral blood. The rearrangement uses TRBV7-9 and TRBJ1-5, with 7 positions matching TRBD1. As DNA, the CDR3 is TGTGCCAGCAGCCAAGGGACAGCCCCCCAGCATTTT. Protein: CASSQGTAPQHF. The full variable domain, with the rest looked up from reference TRBV7-9 and TRBJ1-5, is DTGVSQNPRHKITKRGQNVTFRCDPISEHNRLYWYRQTLGQGPEFLTYFQNEAQLEKSRLLSDRFSAERPKGSFSTLEIQRTEQGDSAMYLCASSQGTAPQHFGDGTRLSIL.